This entry lists 24 T cell receptor beta chains sequenced from one sample in a study of control samples from healthy donors and cancer patients. TCRdb's copy holds only in-frame clones and misses some; the assay was immunoSEQ multiplex PCR. The sample lists about 160,000 clones; 70% to 90% were seen once. The sample consisted of blood. All receptors come from a man aged 25-40 years in good health.

This chain uses TRBV28 with TRBJ2-5; 9 bases fit TRBD2. Germline V lookup: CDR1 MDHEN, CDR2 SYDVKM. The CDR3 sequence is 15 residues long. With 8 bases clipped from V and 1 base from J, the junction kept 8 bases outside the gene matches. This CDR3 reads CASEEAGGTQETQYF. The CDR3 DNA sequence: TGTGCCAGCGAGGAGGCGGGAGGGACCCAAGAGACCCAGTACTTC. The whole variable domain, remainder taken from reference TRBV28 and TRBJ2-5, is DVKVTQSSRYLVKRTGEKVFLECVQDMDHENMFWYRQDPGLGLRLIYFSYDVKMKEKGDIPEGYSVSREKKERFSLILESASTNQTSMYLCASEEAGGTQETQYFGPGTRLLVL.

This chain uses TRBV11-3 with TRBJ2-1, with D possibly being TRBD2 (5 bases). CDR3 length: 16 residues. V was trimmed by 0 bases and J by 5 bases, leaving 14 bases between them. Germline CDR1 reads SGHNT; CDR2 reads YENEEA. The CDR3 protein is CASSLEGVERNNEQFF. The CDR3 nucleotides are TGTGCCAGCAGCTTAGAAGGAGTGGAGCGGAACAATGAGCAGTTCTTC. Combining the CDR3 with reference TRBV11-3 and TRBJ2-1 gives the whole variable domain EAGVVQSPRYKIIEKKQPVAFWCNPISGHNTLYWYLQNLGQGPELLIRYENEEAVDDSQLPKDRFSAERLKGVDSTLKIQPAELGDSAVYLCASSLEGVERNNEQFFGPGTRLTVL.

V and J are TRBV3-1 (or the pseudogene TRBV3-2) and TRBJ2-4, with D perhaps TRBD2 (5 bases). Germline V gene sequence: CDR1 LGHDT, CDR2 YNNKEL (reference sequence). The CDR3 length is 15 residues. Trimming took off 0 bases at V and 7 bases at J, with 13 bases between the two ends. The CDR3 loop reads CASSQDTRGGNIQYF. The CDR3 DNA sequence: TGTGCCAGCAGCCAAGATACCCGGGGTGGGAACATTCAGTACTTC.

The chain has TRBV6-5 and TRBJ2-1; D not certain. V was clipped by 5 bases and J by 6 bases, with 14 bases between them. Germline CDR1 MNHEY, CDR2 SVGAGI. The CDR3 loop spans 14 amino acids. The CDR3 DNA follows: TGTGCCAGCAGTACCCCCTTATTGGGCAATGAGCAGTTCTTC. This codes for CASSTPLLGNEQFF.

The chain is built from TRBV6-1 and TRBJ1-5; tentative D call: TRBD1 (6 bases). V was trimmed by 1 base and J by 2 bases, leaving 12 bases between them. Germline V gene sequence: CDR1 MNHNS, CDR2 SASEGT. The CDR3 contains 16 residues. In nucleotides, the CDR3 is TGTGCCAGCAGTGAAGTTGGAGGGGGAGGCAATCAGCCCCAGCATTTT. Its protein product is CASSEVGGGGNQPQHF.

The CDR3 protein is CASSAPASDPLSSHEQYF. The CDR3 bases are TGTGCCAGCAGCGCCCCCGCCTCCGACCCTTTAAGTTCTCACGAGCAGTACTTC. The chain recombines TRBV7-9 with TRBJ2-7; D gene uncertain. Germline assignment: CDR1 SEHNR and CDR2 FQNEAQ (reference sequence). This CDR3 spans 18 amino acids. The ends were cut back, 5 bases at V and 5 bases at J, with 28 bases in the middle.

V and J are TRBV5-1 and TRBJ1-1; no clear D. Trimming left V 4 bases short and J 3 bases short, with 25 bases between. CDR3 size: 18 residues. From germline, CDR1 is SGHRS and CDR2 YFSETQ. CDR3 nucleotide sequence: TGCGCCAGCAGCCCTGAGATTATGGGTCCCCTGTCGTACACTGAAGCTTTCTTT. Translation gives CASSPEIMGPLSYTEAFF.

For the CDR3, the DNA is TGTGCCAGCAGCGTAGTAGGGGGACCCGGGGAGCTGTTTTTT. Translation: CASSVVGGPGELFF. This chain joins TRBV9 and TRBJ2-2; possible D gene TRBD1, 6 bases. The CDR3 consists of 14 residues. V was shortened by 0 bases and J by 6 bases, with 9 bases between the two germline ends. The germline CDR1 and CDR2 sequences are SGDLS and YYNGEE.

The chain uses TRBV7-7 and TRBJ1-4, with D maybe TRBD1 (5 bases). Trimming stripped 5 bases from V and 12 bases from J, with 19 bases between. Germline CDR1 and CDR2: SSHAT and FNYEAQ (reference sequence). There are 14 residues in the CDR3. The CDR3 reads CASSLGTADEELFF. CDR3 nucleotide sequence: TGTGCCAGCAGCCTCGGGACCGCCGACGAGGAACTGTTTTTT.

The CDR3 nucleotides read TGTGCCAGCTCACCATCCGACGGGGTTGGGGGGCAGCCCCAGCATTTT. This translates into CASSPSDGVGGQPQHF. This sequence joins TRBV18 and TRBJ1-5; tentative D call: TRBD1 (5 bases). The CDR3 loop spans 16 amino acids. Germline values: CDR1 KGHSH, CDR2 LQKENI. V was trimmed by 2 bases and J by 7 bases, leaving 18 bases between them.

The chain uses TRBV5-1 and TRBJ2-1; 9 bases agree with TRBD1. Germline loops: CDR1 SGHRS, CDR2 YFSETQ. The CDR3 extends over 15 amino acids. The V segment lost 4 bases and the J segment 7 bases; nucleotides outside the gene matches: 9. The DNA of the CDR3 is TGCGCCAGCAGCCTATGGGCGACAGGGGGTAATGAGCAGTTCTTC. Its translation: CASSLWATGGNEQFF.

V gene TRBV25-1 combines with J gene TRBJ1-1, with TRBD1 matching 8 bases. V shed 4 bases, J shed 4 bases, and the junction held 8 bases outside the gene matches. This CDR3 is 15 amino acids long. Germline V gene data show CDR1 as MGHDK and CDR2 as SYGVNS. CDR3 loop: CASSVSGGSGTEAFF. In DNA, the CDR3 is TGTGCCAGCAGTGTCTCAGGGGGCTCGGGCACTGAAGCTTTCTTT.

V usage is TRBV5-4 and J usage is TRBJ1-4; a weak D match, TRBD1 (5 bases). The V gene's germline CDR1 is SGHNT and CDR2 YYREEE (reference sequence). Trimming shortened V by 0 bases and J by 3 bases, and 15 bases separated the two germline ends. The length of the CDR3 is 17 residues. The CDR3 sequence: CASSLGGGPTANEKLFF. The CDR3 DNA reads as TGTGCCAGCAGCTTGGGGGGCGGCCCAACGGCTAATGAAAAACTGTTTTTT. The full variable domain, completed using reference TRBV5-4 and TRBJ1-4, is ETGVTQSPTHLIKTRGQQVTLRCSSQSGHNTVSWYQQALGQGPQFIFQYYREEENGRGNFPPRFSGLQFPNYSSELNVNALELDDSALYLCASSLGGGPTANEKLFFGSGTQLSVL.

This chain joins TRBV6-1 and TRBJ2-3; tentative D call: TRBD1 (5 bases). The CDR3 is made up of 15 amino acids. The V end lost 1 base, the J end lost 3 bases, and 11 bases lay between the germline ends. CDR1 is MNHNS and CDR2 is SASEGT in the germline V gene. The CDR3 reads CASSEDVRATDTQYF. CDR3 sequence (DNA): TGTGCCAGCAGTGAAGATGTCAGGGCGACAGATACGCAGTATTTT.

The chain combines TRBV15 with TRBJ1-2, with TRBD1 matching over 10 bases. Losses at the gene ends were 1 base for V and 5 bases for J; bases not matched to a gene: 4. The CDR3 runs to 15 residues. The germline CDR1 and CDR2 sequences are LNHNV and YYDKDF (reference sequence). Here the CDR3 reads CATSRGRQGAYGYTF. CDR3 in DNA: TGTGCCACCAGCAGAGGTAGACAGGGGGCATATGGCTACACCTTC.

The chain couples TRBV10-3 to TRBJ1-2; 10 nucleotides agree with TRBD1. CDR1 and CDR2 (germline): ENHRY, SYGVKD. The CDR3 has 14 residues. V trimming: 6 bases; J trimming: 8 bases; junction bases outside the gene matches: 9. The CDR3 DNA reads as TGTGCCATCAGGACTGGGACAGGGGAAGAGGGCTACACCTTC. Translating it yields CAIRTGTGEEGYTF.

The chain is built from TRBV19 and TRBJ1-5; D uncertain. Trimming left V 3 bases short and J 0 bases short, with 12 bases between. The CDR3 length is 16 residues. Germline-derived CDR1 and CDR2 are LNHDA and SQIVND (reference sequence). The CDR3 DNA follows: TGTGCCAGTAGTATCGCCACAGCGTATAGCAATCAGCCCCAGCATTTT. Translated: CASSIATAYSNQPQHF.

The CDR3 coding sequence is TGTGCCAGCAGTGCAGGGCAAAAGAAAGCTTTCTTT. Translating it yields CASSAGQKKAFF. This chain links TRBV12-3 or TRBV12-4 with TRBJ1-1, with D maybe TRBD1 (5 bases). This CDR3 is 12 amino acids long. The V and J ends lost 5 bases and 9 bases respectively, with 13 bases between them.

The chain combines TRBV7-9 with TRBJ1-1, with a tentative D call TRBD1 (5 bases). V lost 1 base to trimming and J lost 4 bases, with 13 bases between them. The CDR3 spans 15 residues. The germline V gene has CDR1 SEHNR and CDR2 FQNEAQ (reference sequence). In DNA form, the CDR3 reads TGTGCCAGCAGCTTAGAACGGGGAAGGGGCACTGAAGCTTTCTTT. Residues: CASSLERGRGTEAFF.

This chain uses TRBV27 with TRBJ2-1; D is unclear. Deletions cut 2 bases from V and 5 bases from J, with 10 bases between. Germline V gene sequence: CDR1 MNHEY, CDR2 SMNVEV (reference sequence). The CDR3 length is 14 residues. The CDR3 DNA is TGTGCCAGCAGTTTAATAGCTAGGGACAATGAGCAGTTCTTC. Protein product: CASSLIARDNEQFF.

The CDR3 sequence: CASSFPGLAGVSYEQYF. The CDR3 DNA reads as TGTGCCAGCAGCTTCCCGGGACTAGCGGGAGTATCCTACGAGCAGTACTTC. This chain joins TRBV7-2 and TRBJ2-7, with 14 positions matching TRBD2. V gave up 3 bases and J gave up 1 base; unmatched junction bases: 5. Germline lookup yields CDR1 SGHTA and CDR2 FQGNSA. This CDR3 has 17 amino acids.

The J gene is TRBJ2-5, the V gene TRBV27; D is possibly TRBD2 (5 bases). From germline, CDR1 is MNHEY and CDR2 SMNVEV (reference sequence). The V end lost 7 bases, the J end lost 3 bases, and 18 bases lay between the germline ends. The CDR3 sequence is 15 residues long. The CDR3 DNA follows: TGTGCCAGCATGGTCCGGGGAGATAGAAAAGAGACCCAGTACTTC. It translates to CASMVRGDRKETQYF.

This clone was seen a single time. V and J are TRBV6-5 and TRBJ1-2; 8 positions agree with TRBD1. After removal of 0 bases from V and 8 bases from J, the junction contained 5 bases not matched to a gene. The CDR3 covers 14 residues. The germline V gene has CDR1 MNHEY and CDR2 SVGAGI. The CDR3 sequence: CASSYSQGVGGYTF. The CDR3 nucleotides read TGTGCCAGCAGTTACTCACAGGGGGTCGGCGGCTACACCTTC.

This CDR3 is CASSLGQLAPYSNQPQHF. The CDR3 region has the DNA TGTGCCAGCAGCTTAGGACAGCTTGCGCCTTATAGCAATCAGCCCCAGCATTTT. This chain joins TRBV7-7 and TRBJ1-5; the D gene is possibly TRBD1 (5 bases). V lost 1 base and J 0 bases, leaving 16 bases between the germline ends. CDR1 is SSHAT, CDR2 FNYEAQ, per germline (reference sequence). This CDR3 comprises 18 residues.